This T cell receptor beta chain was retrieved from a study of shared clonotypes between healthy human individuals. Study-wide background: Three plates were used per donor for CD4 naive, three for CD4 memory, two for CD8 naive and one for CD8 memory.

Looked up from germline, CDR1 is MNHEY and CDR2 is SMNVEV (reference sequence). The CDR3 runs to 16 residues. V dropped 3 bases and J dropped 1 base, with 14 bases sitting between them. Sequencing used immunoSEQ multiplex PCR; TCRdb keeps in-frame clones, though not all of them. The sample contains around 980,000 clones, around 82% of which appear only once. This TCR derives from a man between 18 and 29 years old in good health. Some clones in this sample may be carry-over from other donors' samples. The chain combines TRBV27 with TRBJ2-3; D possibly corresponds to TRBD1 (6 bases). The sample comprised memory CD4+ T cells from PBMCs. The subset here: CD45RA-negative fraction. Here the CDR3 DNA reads TGTGCCAGCAGTTTGCGCCTATCAGGGGGCACAGATACGCAGTATTTT. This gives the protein CASSLRLSGGTDTQYF.